The TCR beta chain described here comes from a study of siplizumab effects on memory and regulatory T cells. In regard to this clone: Antigen unknown.

V lost 7 bases and J 1 base, leaving 14 bases between the germline ends. Looked up from germline, CDR1 is SGHRS and CDR2 is YFSETQ. This CDR3 is built from 15 residues. The data were produced by immunoSEQ multiplex PCR, yet TCRdb's version contains in-frame clones alone and is incomplete. Of approximately 97,000 clones in the sample, about 90% were seen once. General study points: Only a minority of proliferating CD4+ or CD8+ clones had an assignable naive or memory phenotype, with roughly 80-97% lacking one.

The V gene is TRBV5-1, the J gene TRBJ2-2; D unclear. The clonotype was recovered from a human donor in good health. The sequencing sample was made of CD4+ T cells sorted from blood. The CDR3 protein is CASAPLPGNTGELFF. The CDR3 bases are TGCGCCAGCGCACCGCTACCGGGGAACACCGGGGAGCTGTTTTTT.